This T cell receptor beta chain is drawn from a study of blood T cell repertoires in COVID-19. Overall study: Samples taken during acute and convalescent COVID-19 were collected in the United States, Italy and Spain.

In germline, CDR1 is KGHSH, CDR2 LQKENI. The V gene lost 6 bases and the J gene lost 4 bases, with 9 bases spanning the gap. The CDR3 runs 12 residues. The repertoire was sequenced with immunoSEQ multiplex PCR; TCRdb's copy has only in-frame clones and lacks some. The data hold 310,000 or so clones, with approximately 88% observed a single time. The V and J genes are TRBV18 and TRBJ1-2; D gene ambiguous. The TCR sequence derives from a woman aged 18-29 years who had recovered from COVID-19. The specimen was PBMCs or T cells enriched from blood (not recorded which). CDR3 protein: CASSAEPYGYTF. In DNA form, the CDR3 reads TGTGCCAGCTCCGCTGAGCCCTATGGCTACACCTTC.